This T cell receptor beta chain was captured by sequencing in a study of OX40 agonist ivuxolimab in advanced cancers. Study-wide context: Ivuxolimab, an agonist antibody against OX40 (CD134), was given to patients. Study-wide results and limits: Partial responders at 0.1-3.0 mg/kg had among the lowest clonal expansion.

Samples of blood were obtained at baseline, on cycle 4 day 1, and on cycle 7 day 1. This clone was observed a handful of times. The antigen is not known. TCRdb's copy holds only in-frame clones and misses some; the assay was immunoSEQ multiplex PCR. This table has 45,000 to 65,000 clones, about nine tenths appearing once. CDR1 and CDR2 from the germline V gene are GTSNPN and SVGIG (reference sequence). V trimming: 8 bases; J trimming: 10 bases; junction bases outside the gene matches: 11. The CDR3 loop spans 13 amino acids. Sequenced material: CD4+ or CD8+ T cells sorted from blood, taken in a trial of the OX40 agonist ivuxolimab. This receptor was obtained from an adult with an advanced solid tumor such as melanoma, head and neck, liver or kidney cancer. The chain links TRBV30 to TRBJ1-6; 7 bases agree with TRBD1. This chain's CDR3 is CAGTGQVASPLHF. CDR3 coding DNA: TGTGCCGGGACCGGACAGGTCGCGTCACCCCTCCACTTT.